This TCR beta chain was found in a study of PD-1 blockade in mismatch repair-deficient tumors. Study-level background: Enrolled about 2012-2016, patients had progressing, pretreated mismatch repair-deficient cancers of 12 types.

The table came from immunoSEQ multiplex PCR; TCRdb's copy has only in-frame clones and leaves some out. The sample records 14,000 or so clones, roughly 80% being singletons. Germline-derived CDR1 and CDR2 are SGHTA and FQGTGA. The CDR3 has 12 amino acids. V lost 2 bases, J lost 9 bases, and 8 bases lay in between. Comments on this clone: Its antigen is unknown.

Time point here: approximately eleven-day in vitro stimulation with candidate neoantigen peptide 4. The TCR-sequenced patients were a few responders to pembrolizumab. Each of roughly 7 ELISpot-reactive candidate peptides was used for approximately 10-day stimulation. Clone fold changes were calculated against an identical culture without peptide. The V and J genes are TRBV7-3 and TRBJ1-5, with D possibly matching TRBD1 (6 bases). Sequenced material: cells cultured in vitro, taken from a patient treated with pembrolizumab. This receptor was taken from an adult with mismatch repair-deficient cancer. The CDR3 coding sequence is TGTGCCAGCAGCTTAGCGGGGGCGCCCCAGCATTTT. Its translation is CASSLAGAPQHF.